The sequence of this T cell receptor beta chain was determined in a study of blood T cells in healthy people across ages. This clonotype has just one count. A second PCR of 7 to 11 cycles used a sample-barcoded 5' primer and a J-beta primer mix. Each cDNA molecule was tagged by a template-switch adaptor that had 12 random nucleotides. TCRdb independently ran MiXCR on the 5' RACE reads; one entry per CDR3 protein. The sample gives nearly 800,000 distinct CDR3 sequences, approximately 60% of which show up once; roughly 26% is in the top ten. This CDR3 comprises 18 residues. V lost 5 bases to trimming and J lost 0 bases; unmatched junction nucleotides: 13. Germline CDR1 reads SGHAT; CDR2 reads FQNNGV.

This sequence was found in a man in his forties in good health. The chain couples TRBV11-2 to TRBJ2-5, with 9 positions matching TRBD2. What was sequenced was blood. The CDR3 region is CASSPPSGSGGYQETQYF. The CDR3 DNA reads TGTGCCAGCAGCCCCCCGTCCGGTAGCGGGGGCTACCAAGAGACCCAGTACTTC.